This T cell receptor (beta chain) is drawn from a study of blood T cells in healthy people across ages. This clonotype was counted a single time. The authors ran a second PCR of about 7 to 11 cycles using a sample-barcoded 5' primer and a J-beta primer mix. Via MiXCR, TCRdb re-called the 5' RACE reads, giving one row per CDR3 protein. The sample contains 650,000 to 800,000 distinct CDR3 sequences, over 40% of which appear only once. This CDR3 comprises 13 residues. The ends were cut back, 2 bases at V and 2 bases at J, with 9 bases in the middle. From germline, CDR1 is SQVTM and CDR2 ANQGSEA. The chain employs TRBV29-1 and TRBJ2-5; D is possibly TRBD2 (6 bases). Sequenced sample: blood. The sequence was collected from a woman aged 80 or over in good health. Written as DNA, the CDR3 is TGCAGCGTTGAAATCCGGGGGCAAGAGACCCAGTACTTC. Translated, it gives CSVEIRGQETQYF.